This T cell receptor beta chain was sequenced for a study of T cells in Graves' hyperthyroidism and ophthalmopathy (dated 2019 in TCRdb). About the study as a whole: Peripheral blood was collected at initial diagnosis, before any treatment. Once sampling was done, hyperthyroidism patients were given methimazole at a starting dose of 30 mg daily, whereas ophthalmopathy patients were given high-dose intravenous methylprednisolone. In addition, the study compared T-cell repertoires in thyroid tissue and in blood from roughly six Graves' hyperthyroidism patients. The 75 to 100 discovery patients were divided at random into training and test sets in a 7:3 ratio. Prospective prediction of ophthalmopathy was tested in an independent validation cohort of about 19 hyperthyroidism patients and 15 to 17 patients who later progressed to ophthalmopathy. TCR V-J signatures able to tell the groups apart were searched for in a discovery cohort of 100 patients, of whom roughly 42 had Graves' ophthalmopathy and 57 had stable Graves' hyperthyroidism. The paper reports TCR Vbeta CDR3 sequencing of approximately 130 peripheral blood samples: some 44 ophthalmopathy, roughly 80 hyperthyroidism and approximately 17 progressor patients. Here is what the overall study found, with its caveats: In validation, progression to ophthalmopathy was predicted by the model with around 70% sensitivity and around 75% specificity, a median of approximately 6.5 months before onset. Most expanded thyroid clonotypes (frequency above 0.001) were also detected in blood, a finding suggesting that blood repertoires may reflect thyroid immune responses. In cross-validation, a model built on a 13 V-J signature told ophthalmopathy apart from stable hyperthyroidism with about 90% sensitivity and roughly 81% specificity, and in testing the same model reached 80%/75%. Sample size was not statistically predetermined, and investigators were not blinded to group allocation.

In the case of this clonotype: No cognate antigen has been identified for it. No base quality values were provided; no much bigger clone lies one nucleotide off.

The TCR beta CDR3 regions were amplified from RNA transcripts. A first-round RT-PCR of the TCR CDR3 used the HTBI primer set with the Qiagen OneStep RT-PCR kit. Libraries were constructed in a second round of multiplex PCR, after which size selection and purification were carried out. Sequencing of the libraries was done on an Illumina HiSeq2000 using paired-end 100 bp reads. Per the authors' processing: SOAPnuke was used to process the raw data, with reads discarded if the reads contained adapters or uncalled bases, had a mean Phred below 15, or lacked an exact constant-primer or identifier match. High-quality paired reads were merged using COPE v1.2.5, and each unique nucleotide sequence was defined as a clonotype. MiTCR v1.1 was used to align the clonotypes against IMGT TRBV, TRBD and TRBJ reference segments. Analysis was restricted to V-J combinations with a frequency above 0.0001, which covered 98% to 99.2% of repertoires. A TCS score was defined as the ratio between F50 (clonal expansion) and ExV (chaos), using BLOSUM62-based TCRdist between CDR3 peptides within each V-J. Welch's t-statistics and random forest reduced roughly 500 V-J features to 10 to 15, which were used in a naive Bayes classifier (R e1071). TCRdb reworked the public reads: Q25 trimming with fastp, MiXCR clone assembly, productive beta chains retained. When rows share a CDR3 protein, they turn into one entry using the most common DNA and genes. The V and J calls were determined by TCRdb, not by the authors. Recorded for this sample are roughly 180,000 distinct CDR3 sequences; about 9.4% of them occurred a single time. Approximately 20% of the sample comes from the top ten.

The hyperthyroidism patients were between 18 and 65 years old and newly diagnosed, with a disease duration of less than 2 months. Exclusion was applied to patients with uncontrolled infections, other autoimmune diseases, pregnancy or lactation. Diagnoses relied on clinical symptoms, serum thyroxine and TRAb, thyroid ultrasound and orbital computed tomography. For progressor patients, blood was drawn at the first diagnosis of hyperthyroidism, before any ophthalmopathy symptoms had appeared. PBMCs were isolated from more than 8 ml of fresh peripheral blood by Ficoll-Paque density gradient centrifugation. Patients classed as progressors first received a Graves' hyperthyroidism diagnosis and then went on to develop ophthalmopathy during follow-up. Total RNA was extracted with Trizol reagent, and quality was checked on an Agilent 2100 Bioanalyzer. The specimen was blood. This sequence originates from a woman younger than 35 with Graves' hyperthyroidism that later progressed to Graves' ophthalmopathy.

At the DNA level, the sequence is TGCGCCAGCAGCCAAGGGTATAATGGAGAGCAGTTCTTC. This translates into CASSQGYNGEQFF. The V gene is TRBV4-1 and the J gene is TRBJ2-1; no D segment can be confidently identified. The germline ends are 11 bases apart after V is trimmed by 1 base and J by 10 bases. Reading the germline V gene gives CDR1 MGHRA and CDR2 YSYEKL. The CDR3, cysteine through phenylalanine, is 13 amino acids long. Only the CDR3 DNA stays, 39 bases, in frame from base 1.